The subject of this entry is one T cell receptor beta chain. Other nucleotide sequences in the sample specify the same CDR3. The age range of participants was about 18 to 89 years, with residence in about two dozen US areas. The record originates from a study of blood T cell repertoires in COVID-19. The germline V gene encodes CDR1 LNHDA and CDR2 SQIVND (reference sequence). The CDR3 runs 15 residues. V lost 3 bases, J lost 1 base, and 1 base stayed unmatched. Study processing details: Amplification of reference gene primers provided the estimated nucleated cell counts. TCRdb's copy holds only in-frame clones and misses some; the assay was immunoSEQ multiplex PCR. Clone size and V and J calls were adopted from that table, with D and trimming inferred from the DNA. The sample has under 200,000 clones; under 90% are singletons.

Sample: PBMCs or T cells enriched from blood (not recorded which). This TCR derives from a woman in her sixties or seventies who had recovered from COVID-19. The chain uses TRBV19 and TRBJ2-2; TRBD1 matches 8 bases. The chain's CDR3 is CASSIGTGNTGELFF. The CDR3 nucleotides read TGTGCCAGTAGTATTGGGACAGGGAACACCGGGGAGCTGTTTTTT.